Reported below is one TCR beta chain. Its antigen is unknown. Sequencing used immunoSEQ multiplex PCR; TCRdb keeps in-frame clones, though not all of them. This table holds 8,000 to 10,000 clones, 81% found once. With 6 bases removed from V and 0 bases from J, the gap between germline ends came to 8 bases. This CDR3 contains 13 residues. Per germline, CDR1 MNHEY and CDR2 SMNVEV (reference sequence). This specimen comes from a study of neoadjuvant nivolumab and ipilimumab in lung cancer. Study as a whole: Nivolumab 3 mg/kg was given days 1, 15 and 29, plus ipilimumab 1 mg/kg day 1 in combination. Points from the study as a whole: Only a single major-pathologic-response sample was available for clonality analysis. Only two of four nivolumab-treated tumors gained richness and clonality by surgery. Pretherapy blood TCR richness correlated positively with resected tumor richness.

V usage is TRBV27 and J usage is TRBJ1-1; D ambiguous. The starting material was peripheral blood, obtained before neoadjuvant nivolumab, alone or with ipilimumab. The clonotype comes from an adult with non-small cell lung cancer. In DNA, the CDR3 is TGTGCCAGCAGAATCGGGGTGAACACTGAAGCTTTCTTT. This encodes CASRIGVNTEAFF.